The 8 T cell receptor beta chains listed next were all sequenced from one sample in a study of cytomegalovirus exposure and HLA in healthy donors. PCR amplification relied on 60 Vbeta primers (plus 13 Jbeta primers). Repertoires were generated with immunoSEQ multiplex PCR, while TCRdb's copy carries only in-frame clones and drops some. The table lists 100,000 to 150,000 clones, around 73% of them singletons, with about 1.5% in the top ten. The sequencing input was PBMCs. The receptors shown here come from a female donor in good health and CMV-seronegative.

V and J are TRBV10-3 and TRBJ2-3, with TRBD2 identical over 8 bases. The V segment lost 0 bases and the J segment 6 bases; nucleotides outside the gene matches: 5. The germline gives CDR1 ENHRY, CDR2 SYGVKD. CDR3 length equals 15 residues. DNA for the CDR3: TGTGCCATCAGTGAGTCCAGCGGGAGAGGGGATACGCAGTATTTT. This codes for CAISESSGRGDTQYF.

CDR3 in DNA: TGCGCCAGCAGCCAAGGGGTTAAGACAGGCTTTAGCTCCTATAATTCACCCCTCCACTTT. Protein sequence: CASSQGVKTGFSSYNSPLHF. The chain has TRBV4-3 and TRBJ1-6, with D possibly matching TRBD1 (6 bases). There are 20 residues in the CDR3. Germline assignment: CDR1 LGHNA and CDR2 YSLEER. The germline V and J ends were trimmed by 1 base and 0 bases, with 19 bases remaining between them.

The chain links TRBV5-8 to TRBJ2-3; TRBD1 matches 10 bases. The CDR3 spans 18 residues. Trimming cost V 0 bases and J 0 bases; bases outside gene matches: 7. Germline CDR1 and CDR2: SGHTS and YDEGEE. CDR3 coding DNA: TGTGCCAGCAGCTTGGTACTCGGACAGGGGGAGAGCACAGATACGCAGTATTTT. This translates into CASSLVLGQGESTDTQYF.

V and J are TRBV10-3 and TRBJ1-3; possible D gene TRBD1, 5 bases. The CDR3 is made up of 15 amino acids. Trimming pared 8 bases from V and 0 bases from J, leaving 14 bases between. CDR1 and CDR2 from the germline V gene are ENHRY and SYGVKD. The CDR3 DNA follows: TGTGCCATCGCCAACAGGCGATCCTCTGGAAACACCATATATTTT. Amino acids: CAIANRRSSGNTIYF.

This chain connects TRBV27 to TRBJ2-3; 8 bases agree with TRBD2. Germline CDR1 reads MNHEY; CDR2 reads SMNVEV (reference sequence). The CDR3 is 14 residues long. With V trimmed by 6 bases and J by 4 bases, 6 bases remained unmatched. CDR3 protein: CASSPAGVADTQYF. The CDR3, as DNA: TGTGCCAGCAGCCCAGCGGGAGTCGCAGATACGCAGTATTTT.

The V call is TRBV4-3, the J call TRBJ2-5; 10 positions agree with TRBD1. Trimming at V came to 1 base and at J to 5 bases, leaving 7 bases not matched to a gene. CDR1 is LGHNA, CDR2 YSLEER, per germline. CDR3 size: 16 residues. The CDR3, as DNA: TGCGCCAGCAGCCAAGGTCGACAGGGGGCGGCGGAGACCCAGTACTTC. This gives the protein CASSQGRQGAAETQYF.

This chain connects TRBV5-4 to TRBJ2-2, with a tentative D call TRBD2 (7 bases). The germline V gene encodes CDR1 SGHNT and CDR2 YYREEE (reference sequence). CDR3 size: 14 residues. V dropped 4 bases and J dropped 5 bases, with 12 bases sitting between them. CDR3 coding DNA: TGTGCCAGCAGCCCTGCGGGGGCTACCGGGGAGCTGTTTTTT. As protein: CASSPAGATGELFF.

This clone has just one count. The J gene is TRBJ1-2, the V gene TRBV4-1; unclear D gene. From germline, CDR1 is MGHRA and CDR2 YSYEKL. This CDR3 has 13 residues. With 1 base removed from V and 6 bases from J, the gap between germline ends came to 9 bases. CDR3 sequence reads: CASSQGREDGYTF. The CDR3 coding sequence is TGCGCCAGCAGCCAAGGAAGGGAGGATGGCTACACCTTC.